The 28 T cell receptor beta chains given below trace back to one sample, sequenced in a study of breast tumors, draining lymph nodes, adjacent tissues. The lymph nodes were axillary draining lymph nodes from breast cancer patients. TCRdb passed the multiplex PCR reads through MiXCR, listing each CDR3 protein once. Of about 300,000 distinct CDR3 sequences in the sample, over 25% were seen once. Specimen: axillary lymph node tissue. The receptors were sampled from a female donor with breast cancer. Some clones in this sample may be carry-over from other donors' samples.

This chain joins TRBV9 and TRBJ2-6; unclear D gene. With 4 bases removed from V and 5 bases from J, the gap between germline ends came to 4 bases. Germline V gene sequence: CDR1 SGDLS, CDR2 YYNGEE. This CDR3 has 12 residues. The CDR3 DNA reads as TGTGCCAGCAGCCAAAGGGCCAACGTCCTGACTTTC. Protein: CASSQRANVLTF.

This clonotype has a count of ten or more. The chain is built from TRBV9 and TRBJ2-1; 14 bases are a match to TRBD2. The CDR3 has 16 amino acids. V was clipped by 3 bases and J by 4 bases; unmatched bases: 3. Germline CDR1 reads SGDLS; CDR2 reads YYNGEE. DNA for the CDR3: TGTGCCAGCAGCGCCCGGACTAGCGGGAGGTACAATGAGCAGTTCTTC. This translates into CASSARTSGRYNEQFF.

The chain employs TRBV13 and TRBJ2-5; D gene ambiguous. This CDR3 spans 14 amino acids. Germline V gene sequence: CDR1 PRHDT, CDR2 FYEKMQ (reference sequence). V was shortened by 2 bases and J by 4 bases, with 11 bases between the two germline ends. The chain's CDR3 is CASSLRQVPETQYF. The CDR3 nucleotides read TGTGCCAGCAGCTTAAGGCAGGTTCCAGAGACCCAGTACTTC.

There are a few counts of this clonotype. The rearrangement uses TRBV28 and TRBJ1-4; D gene uncertain. The V gene lost 3 bases and the J gene lost 5 bases, with 13 bases spanning the gap. Germline V gene data show CDR1 as MDHEN and CDR2 as SYDVKM. This CDR3 contains 15 residues. CDR3 nucleotides: TGTGCCAGCAGTTTGTTCTCCACCGCCAATGAAAAACTGTTTTTT. Amino acid sequence: CASSLFSTANEKLFF.

This clonotype was seen repeatedly, ten times or more. The chain joins TRBV7-9 to TRBJ1-4; no firm D call. V shed 5 bases and J shed 12 bases, with 13 bases lying between them. The germline V gene encodes CDR1 SEHNR and CDR2 FQNEAQ (reference sequence). The CDR3 is made up of 12 amino acids. The CDR3 spells CASSNLLKELFF. As DNA, the CDR3 is TGTGCCAGCAGCAACCTACTGAAAGAACTGTTTTTT.

As regards this clonotype: This may arise from a read error, as a much more abundant clone is one base away. This rearrangement joins TRBV30 to TRBJ1-2; a possible D gene is TRBD1 (6 bases). This CDR3 contains 11 residues. CDR1 and CDR2 (germline): GTSNPN, SVGIG (reference sequence). The CDR3 protein is CAWRRGAGYIF. For the CDR3, the DNA is TGTGCCTGGAGGAGGGGGGCTGGCTACATCTTC.

As to this clonotype: An end of the junction does not agree with germline; a read error may underlie this. V usage is TRBV6-1 and J usage is TRBJ1-3; TRBD1 is a possible D gene (5 bases). The CDR3 is made up of 14 amino acids. Looked up from germline, CDR1 is MNHNS and CDR2 is SASEGT. DNA of the CDR3: TGTGCCAGCAGTGACAGGGCGCAGGGAAACACCACATATTTT. Its translation: CASSDRAQGNTTYF.

This clonotype was counted ten times or more. The rearrangement uses TRBV11-2 and TRBJ1-2; TRBD1 matches 10 bases. CDR1 and CDR2 (germline): SGHAT, FQNNGV. CDR3 size: 15 residues. Trimming removed 1 base from V and 6 bases from J; junction bases left unmatched: 5. The CDR3 region is CASSLGGQGLDGYTF. DNA of the CDR3: TGTGCCAGCAGCTTAGGGGGACAGGGGTTGGATGGCTACACCTTC.

This clonotype was counted ten times or more. An end of the junction differs from the germline gene, which may be a read error. The chain carries TRBV2 and TRBJ2-5, with D uncertain. Germline CDR1 SNHLY, CDR2 FYNNEI. The CDR3 extends over 13 amino acids. This CDR3 is CVSSVGLQETQYF. The CDR3 DNA is TGTGTCAGCAGTGTAGGCTTACAAGAGACCCAGTACTTC.

This clonotype was picked up many times. This rearrangement joins TRBV20-1 to TRBJ2-2, with 9 bases matching TRBD1. V shed 6 bases, J shed 4 bases, and the junction held 12 bases outside the gene matches. The CDR3 sequence is 16 residues long. Germline V gene data show CDR1 as DFQATT and CDR2 as SNEGSKA (reference sequence). The CDR3 is CSASNPGQGSTGELFF. CDR3 bases: TGCAGTGCGAGCAATCCGGGACAGGGATCCACCGGGGAGCTGTTTTTT.

The sample holds a few counts of this clonotype. The chain uses TRBV6-1 and TRBJ2-7, with D unresolved. Per germline, CDR1 MNHNS and CDR2 SASEGT. The CDR3 runs to 13 residues. Trimming took off 6 bases at V and 4 bases at J, with 13 bases between the two ends. CDR3 sequence (DNA): TGTGCCAGCAGAGGACCCCCGGCATACGAGCAGTACTTC. Translating it yields CASRGPPAYEQYF.

Of note for this clonotype: This may be a read error, as it is one base from a much larger clone. The chain couples TRBV4-2 to TRBJ2-1, with D uncertain. V was shortened by 1 base and J by 4 bases, with 5 bases between the two germline ends. Germline V gene sequence: CDR1 LGHNA, CDR2 YNFKEQ. This CDR3 spans 13 amino acids. CDR3 sequence: CASSQALYNEQFF. CDR3 DNA: TGTGCCAGCAGCCAAGCGCTTTACAATGAGCAGTTCTTC.

This chain uses TRBV2 with TRBJ2-2; the D is unclear. The CDR3 is made up of 14 amino acids. V was pared by 10 bases and J by 4 bases, with 16 bases between. Germline lookup yields CDR1 SNHLY and CDR2 FYNNEI. As DNA, the CDR3 is TGTGCCACAAGAAGGAGCGCGTCCACCGGGGAGCTGTTTTTT. It translates to CATRRSASTGELFF.

This clonotype was seen more than once but under ten times. This chain uses TRBV18 with TRBJ1-2; D is possibly TRBD1 (6 bases). This CDR3 spans 14 amino acids. The V and J ends lost 2 bases and 4 bases respectively, with 11 bases between them. In germline, CDR1 is KGHSH, CDR2 LQKENI. The CDR3 sequence: CASSPSGVTYGYTF. The CDR3 region has the DNA TGTGCCAGCTCACCATCAGGGGTGACCTATGGCTACACCTTC.

Remarks on this clonotype: Since a much larger clone is just one base distant, this may be a read error. The DNA for the CDR3 is TGTGCCAGCAGCTTGGGACCGGTTATGGGGGAGTATTTT. Translation gives CASSLGPVMGEYF. The chain combines TRBV5-5 with TRBJ2-3, with D perhaps matching TRBD1 or TRBD2 (5 bases each). V lost 0 bases and J 13 bases, leaving 15 bases between the germline ends. The CDR3 totals 13 residues. Germline V gives CDR1 SGHKS, CDR2 YYEKEE (reference sequence).

V and J are TRBV7-9 and TRBJ1-1; D not certain. V was trimmed by 4 bases and J by 4 bases, leaving 16 bases between them. CDR3 length equals 15 residues. Germline CDR1 and CDR2: SEHNR and FQNEAQ (reference sequence). The CDR3 loop reads CASSYSPTRCTEAFF. CDR3 DNA: TGTGCCAGCAGCTATTCACCGACTAGGTGCACTGAAGCTTTCTTT.

On this clonotype: A much larger clone lies one base from this, so it may be a read error. The rearrangement links TRBV11-3 to TRBJ2-7, with 10 bases aligning to TRBD2. Germline V lookup: CDR1 SGHNT, CDR2 YENEEA. CDR3 length equals 19 residues. After removal of 7 bases from V and 1 base from J, the junction contained 19 bases not matched to a gene. The CDR3 reads CASTHQRGASGRASYEQYF. The CDR3 nucleotides read TGTGCCAGCACCCACCAACGGGGGGCTAGCGGGAGAGCGTCCTACGAGCAGTACTTC.

This clonotype has ten or more counts. The J gene is TRBJ1-5, the V gene TRBV20-1; possible D gene TRBD1, 5 bases. The V and J ends lost 3 bases and 4 bases respectively, with 10 bases between them. CDR1 is DFQATT, CDR2 SNEGSKA, per germline (reference sequence). The CDR3 loop spans 13 amino acids. The CDR3 sequence: CSASAGINQPQHF. CDR3 nucleotide sequence: TGCAGTGCTAGTGCAGGGATAAATCAGCCCCAGCATTTT.

The table lists this clonotype with many counts. Since the CDR3 does not end with the conserved phenylalanine or tryptophan, this likely comes from a read error. The genes are TRBV5-1 and TRBJ2-7, with 8 positions matching TRBD1. V was pared by 0 bases and J by 5 bases, with 4 bases of the junction left unmatched. This CDR3 comprises 14 residues. The germline gives CDR1 SGHRS, CDR2 YFSETQ. Written as DNA, the CDR3 is TGCGCCAGCAGCTTGGAAGGACAGGGTGACGAGCAGTACCTC. Encoded protein: CASSLEGQGDEQYL.

This clonotype has at least ten counts. The rearrangement links TRBV7-8 to TRBJ1-3; the D gene is possibly TRBD1 (5 bases). CDR1 and CDR2 from the germline V gene are SGHVS and FQNEAQ. V lost 5 bases and J 7 bases, leaving 12 bases between the germline ends. The CDR3 consists of 13 residues. As DNA, the CDR3 is TGTGCCAGCAGCAAAGGACACCAGAACACCATATATTTT. Its translation: CASSKGHQNTIYF.

Note on this clonotype: Being one base from a much bigger clone, this may be a read error. The CDR3 nucleotides are TGTGCCAGCAGTTTGCACTCCAGCACAGATACGCGGTATTTT. Its translation is CASSLHSSTDTRYF. The chain has TRBV6-4 and TRBJ2-3; the D is unclear. The CDR3 covers 14 residues. CDR1 and CDR2 (germline): MRHNA, SNTAGT.

The V and J genes are TRBV7-8 and TRBJ2-1, with 11 bases that match TRBD2. Germline V lookup: CDR1 SGHVS, CDR2 FQNEAQ. After removal of 0 bases from V and 8 bases from J, the junction contained 9 bases not matched to a gene. The CDR3 loop spans 17 amino acids. This chain's CDR3 is CASSLARASGGIYEQFF. As DNA, the CDR3 is TGTGCCAGCAGCTTAGCCCGGGCTAGCGGGGGGATCTATGAGCAGTTCTTC.

This clonotype was observed at least ten times. This CDR3 reads CATSWEQYF. CDR3 DNA sequence: TGTGCCACCAGTTGGGAGCAGTACTTC. V and J are TRBV24-1 and TRBJ2-7; D uncertain. V shed 6 bases and J shed 7 bases, with 3 bases lying between them. Germline V gives CDR1 KGHDR, CDR2 SFDVKD. The CDR3 has 9 residues.

This clonotype was found a few times. A read error may explain this, as a much larger clone is one base away. This is likely a read error, given that the CDR3 carries no conserved phenylalanine or tryptophan at its end. The V call is TRBV20-1, the J call TRBJ2-1; 11 bases line up with TRBD2. The CDR3 covers 16 residues. V gave up 0 bases and J gave up 6 bases; unmatched junction bases: 7. The germline V gene encodes CDR1 DFQATT and CDR2 SNEGSKA (reference sequence). CDR3 coding DNA: TGCAGTGCTAGAGATTACAGACTAGCGGGAAGCAATGAGCAGTTCCTC. Translation gives CSARDYRLAGSNEQFL.

This clonotype has more than one count but fewer than ten. A much bigger clone sits one base away, suggesting this may be a read error. The CDR3 DNA reads as TGTGCCAGCAGCTTCTCTAGCGGAGTGGGTGATACGCGGTATTTT. Its protein product is CASSFSSGVGDTRYF. The chain couples TRBV7-2 to TRBJ2-3; the match to TRBD2 covers 7 bases. Germline-derived CDR1 and CDR2 are SGHTA and FQGNSA. This CDR3 spans 15 amino acids.

The rearrangement links TRBV6-1 to TRBJ2-1; unclear D gene. The germline CDR1 and CDR2 sequences are MNHNS and SASEGT. Trimming shortened V by 4 bases and J by 9 bases, and 16 bases separated the two germline ends. This CDR3 contains 14 residues. The chain's CDR3 is CASSVSNSPGEQFF. The CDR3 DNA sequence: TGTGCCAGCAGTGTTTCGAACTCCCCCGGTGAGCAGTTCTTC.

V and J are TRBV24-1 and TRBJ2-2; the match to TRBD1 covers 8 bases. The CDR3 has 15 amino acids. After removal of 11 bases from V and 7 bases from J, the junction contained 14 bases not matched to a gene. Germline CDR1 KGHDR, CDR2 SFDVKD. The CDR3 coding sequence is TGTGCCAGCAGCCAAGTTCAGGGGGCGGGCGGGGAGCTGTTTTTT. Its protein is CASSQVQGAGGELFF.

Comments on this clonotype: This may be a read error: a much more frequent sequence differs by one nucleotide. Lacking the conserved final phenylalanine or tryptophan, this CDR3 likely reflects a read error. The V and J genes are TRBV6-5 and TRBJ1-5; D is ambiguous. CDR3 length: 15 amino acids. V shed 6 bases and J shed 5 bases, with 17 bases lying between them. CDR1 is MNHEY and CDR2 is SVGAGI in the germline V gene. This chain's CDR3 is CASSPTPGGHQPQHL. CDR3 sequence (DNA): TGTGCCAGCAGCCCCACGCCAGGAGGTCATCAGCCCCAGCATCTT.